Shown below are 16 T cell receptor beta chains from a single sample sequenced in a study of CD4 T cells in relation to SARS-CoV-2 and coronaviruses. Before the COVID-19 pandemic, during about 2010-2018, CD4+ T cells were taken from unexposed donors. TCRdb's copy holds only in-frame clones and misses some; the assay was immunoSEQ multiplex PCR. The sample records some 68,000 clones, 85% to 95% being singletons. The sequencing input was naive CD4+ T cells from PBMCs. Subset described: naive CD4+ T cells isolated by negative enrichment. Every receptor here comes from a human donor in good health.

The CDR3 here is CASRAGRNTEAFF. In DNA form, the CDR3 reads TGCGCCAGCAGAGCAGGGAGGAACACTGAAGCTTTCTTT. The chain joins TRBV5-1 to TRBJ1-1, with TRBD1 as a possible D gene (5 bases). Trimming left V 5 bases short and J 1 base short, with 9 bases between. This CDR3 comprises 13 residues. Looked up from germline, CDR1 is SGHRS and CDR2 is YFSETQ.

The chain recombines TRBV18 with TRBJ1-2, with a weak D call TRBD1 (6 bases). Deletions cut 3 bases from V and 1 base from J, with 9 bases between. Per germline, CDR1 KGHSH and CDR2 LQKENI. The CDR3 totals 14 residues. This chain's CDR3 is CASSPSQGNYGYTF. The CDR3 region has the DNA TGTGCCAGCTCACCCTCACAGGGTAACTATGGCTACACCTTC.

The V and J genes are TRBV24-1 and TRBJ2-7, with a tentative D call TRBD1 (6 bases). CDR1 and CDR2 from the germline V gene are KGHDR and SFDVKD. The CDR3 is 16 amino acids. Trimming removed 2 bases at V and 5 bases at J, with 18 bases between. The CDR3: CATSDSLDRSIDEQYF. DNA for the CDR3: TGTGCCACCAGTGATTCGCTTGACAGGTCTATCGACGAGCAGTACTTC.

The chain combines TRBV30 with TRBJ2-5; 7 bases agree with TRBD2. CDR1 and CDR2 from the germline V gene are GTSNPN and SVGIG (reference sequence). The J segment lost 4 bases and the V segment lost 3 bases, leaving 11 bases of the junction unmatched. The CDR3 has 15 residues. The CDR3 loop reads CAWSPRRGLAETQYF. DNA for the CDR3: TGTGCCTGGAGCCCAAGGCGGGGGTTAGCAGAGACCCAGTACTTC.

This chain joins TRBV5-5 and TRBJ2-7; TRBD1 agrees at 7 bases. The CDR3 totals 15 residues. The V gene's germline CDR1 is SGHKS and CDR2 YYEKEE (reference sequence). Trimming at V came to 5 bases and at J to 1 base, leaving 9 bases not matched to a gene. The CDR3 DNA reads TGTGCCAGCAGTCTCAGACAGGGAGTATCCTACGAGCAGTACTTC. This translates into CASSLRQGVSYEQYF.

The sample holds one count of this clone. The chain uses TRBV5-1 and TRBJ2-2; D might be TRBD2 (6 bases). The V gene lost 4 bases and the J gene lost 1 base, with 14 bases spanning the gap. The germline V gene has CDR1 SGHRS and CDR2 YFSETQ. This CDR3 is 16 amino acids long. The CDR3 region has the DNA TGCGCCAGCAGCCTCACTAGCCCTCGGAACACCGGGGAGCTGTTTTTT. This codes for CASSLTSPRNTGELFF.

J is TRBJ2-1 and V is TRBV10-3, with unresolved D. Trimming took off 4 bases at V and 4 bases at J, with 5 bases between the two ends. CDR1 and CDR2 (germline): ENHRY, SYGVKD. CDR3 size: 12 residues. The CDR3 DNA reads TGTGCCATCAGTGGCCAGTACAATGAGCAGTTCTTC. It is translated as CAISGQYNEQFF.

The CDR3 loop reads CASSPSRELGSDEQFF. The CDR3 coding sequence is TGTGCCAGCTCACCTTCAAGGGAGCTAGGGAGCGATGAGCAGTTCTTC. This sequence joins TRBV18 and TRBJ2-1; TRBD2 is a possible D gene (5 bases). Trimming stripped 3 bases from V and 8 bases from J, with 20 bases between. This CDR3 is 16 amino acids long. The germline CDR1 and CDR2 sequences are KGHSH and LQKENI.

This chain uses TRBV10-3 with TRBJ1-1; D possibly corresponds to TRBD1 (6 bases). This CDR3 contains 14 residues. Germline CDR1 and CDR2: ENHRY and SYGVKD. V was cut by 2 bases and J by 2 bases, with 9 bases left in between. CDR3 bases: TGTGCCATCAGTGAGCACAGGGATAACACTGAAGCTTTCTTT. It encodes CAISEHRDNTEAFF.

This clone appeared once. This chain links TRBV15 with TRBJ2-7, with D unclear. Germline V lookup: CDR1 LNHNV, CDR2 YYDKDF (reference sequence). V lost 5 bases and J lost 1, with 15 bases in between. This CDR3 region has 15 residues. In DNA, the CDR3 is TGTGCCACCAGCGAAGGCCCCCAAAGGTCCTACGAGCAGTACTTC. It translates to CATSEGPQRSYEQYF. The full variable domain, rest sourced from reference TRBV15 and TRBJ2-7, is DAMVIQNPRYQVTQFGKPVTLSCSQTLNHNVMYWYQQKSSQAPKLLFHYYDKDFNNEADTPDNFQSRRPNTSFCFLDIRSPGLGDTAMYLCATSEGPQRSYEQYFGPGTRLTVT.

This chain joins TRBV4-3 and TRBJ1-5; 7 bases map to TRBD1. This CDR3 is 16 amino acids long. J lost 0 bases, V lost 4 bases, and 6 bases had no gene match. Per the germline V gene, CDR1 is LGHNA and CDR2 is YSLEER. CDR3 in DNA: TGCGCCAGCAGCCCGGGGACAGCCGATAGCAATCAGCCCCAGCATTTT. Translating it yields CASSPGTADSNQPQHF.

This clone was recorded only once. The rearrangement joins TRBV5-4 to TRBJ2-3; 11 nucleotides line up with TRBD1. The CDR3 sequence is 17 residues long. V lost 4 bases, J lost 3 bases, and 10 bases stayed unmatched. The germline CDR1 and CDR2 sequences are SGHNT and YYREEE (reference sequence). DNA for the CDR3: TGTGCCAGCAGCCCTGAGTTCGGGACAGGGGGTACAGATACGCAGTATTTT. Amino acids: CASSPEFGTGGTDTQYF.

The V and J genes are TRBV18 and TRBJ1-2; no firm D call. Germline CDR1 KGHSH, CDR2 LQKENI. The CDR3 spans 15 residues. The V and J ends lost 4 bases and 2 bases respectively, with 14 bases between them. The CDR3 here is CASSLRVGDNYGYTF. The CDR3 nucleotides are TGTGCCAGCTCACTTAGGGTGGGCGACAACTATGGCTACACCTTC.

The chain combines TRBV10-3 with TRBJ2-2; tentative D call: TRBD1 (7 bases). The V end was cut by 3 bases, the J end by 2 bases, with 13 bases between. This CDR3 has 16 amino acids. Germline V gene sequence: CDR1 ENHRY, CDR2 SYGVKD. CDR3 protein: CAISDRGALNTGELFF. The CDR3 nucleotides are TGTGCCATCAGTGACAGGGGGGCGCTAAACACCGGGGAGCTGTTTTTT.

The chain couples TRBV5-6 to TRBJ1-6; D ambiguous. V was shortened by 4 bases and J by 0 bases, with 11 bases between the two germline ends. The germline gives CDR1 SGHDT, CDR2 YYEEEE. This CDR3 contains 16 residues. The CDR3 is CASSGRDGSYNSPLHF. Here the CDR3 DNA reads TGTGCCAGCAGCGGTCGGGATGGCTCCTATAATTCACCCCTCCACTTT.

V gene TRBV18 combines with J gene TRBJ2-5, with TRBD1 as a possible D gene (6 bases). The CDR3 loop spans 14 amino acids. The ends were cut back, 3 bases at V and 3 bases at J, with 11 bases in the middle. Germline lookup yields CDR1 KGHSH and CDR2 LQKENI. CDR3 sequence: CASSPANREETQYF. The CDR3 DNA is TGTGCCAGCTCACCTGCCAACAGGGAAGAGACCCAGTACTTC. Full variable domain (outside the CDR3, taken from reference TRBV18 and TRBJ2-5): NAGVMQNPRHLVRRRGQEARLRCSPMKGHSHVYWYRQLPEEGLKFMVYLQKENIIDESGMPKERFSAEFPKEGPSILRIQQVVRGDSAAYFCASSPANREETQYFGPGTRLLVL.